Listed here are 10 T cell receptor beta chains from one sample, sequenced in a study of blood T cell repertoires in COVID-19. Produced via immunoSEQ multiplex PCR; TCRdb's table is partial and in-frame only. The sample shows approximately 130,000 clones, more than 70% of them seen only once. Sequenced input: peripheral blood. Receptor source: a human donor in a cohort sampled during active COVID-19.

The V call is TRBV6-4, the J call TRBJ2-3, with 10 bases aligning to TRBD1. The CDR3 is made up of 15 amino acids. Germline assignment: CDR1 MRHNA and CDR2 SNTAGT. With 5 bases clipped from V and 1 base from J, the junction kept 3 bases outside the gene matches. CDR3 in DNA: TGTGCCAGCAGTAAAGGACAGGGGGGCACAGATACGCAGTATTTT. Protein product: CASSKGQGGTDTQYF.

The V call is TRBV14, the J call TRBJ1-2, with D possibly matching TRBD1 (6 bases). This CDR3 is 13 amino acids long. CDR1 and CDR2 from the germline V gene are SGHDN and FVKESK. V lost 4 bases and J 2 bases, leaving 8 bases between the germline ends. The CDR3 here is CASSPGQNYGYTF. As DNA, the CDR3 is TGTGCCAGCAGCCCAGGACAGAACTATGGCTACACCTTC.

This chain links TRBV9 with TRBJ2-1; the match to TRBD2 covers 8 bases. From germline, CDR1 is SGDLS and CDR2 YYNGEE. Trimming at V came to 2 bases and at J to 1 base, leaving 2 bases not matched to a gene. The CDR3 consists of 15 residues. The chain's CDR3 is CASSVSGGSYNEQFF. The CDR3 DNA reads TGTGCCAGCAGCGTGAGCGGGGGTTCCTACAATGAGCAGTTCTTC. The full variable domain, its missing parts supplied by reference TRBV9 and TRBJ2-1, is DSGVTQTPKHLITATGQRVTLRCSPRSGDLSVYWYQQSLDQGLQFLIQYYNGEERAKGNILERFSAQQFPDLHSELNLSSLELGDSALYFCASSVSGGSYNEQFFGPGTRLTVL.

CDR3 region: CASSLQDRRPEKLFF. The CDR3 DNA reads TGTGCCAGCAGCCTACAGGACAGGAGACCCGAAAAACTGTTTTTT. The chain links TRBV4-2 to TRBJ1-4, with 7 bases lining up with TRBD1. V was pared by 4 bases and J by 8 bases, with 10 bases of the junction left unmatched. This CDR3 contains 15 residues. Germline assignment: CDR1 LGHNA and CDR2 YNFKEQ.

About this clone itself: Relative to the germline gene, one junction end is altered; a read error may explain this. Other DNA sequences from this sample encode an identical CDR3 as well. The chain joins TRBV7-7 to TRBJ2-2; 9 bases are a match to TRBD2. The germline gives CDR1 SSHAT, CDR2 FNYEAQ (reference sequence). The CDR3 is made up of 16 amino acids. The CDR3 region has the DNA TGTGCTAGCAGCCTTTCGGGGACTAGCCTGACCGGGGAGCTGTTTTTT. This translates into CASSLSGTSLTGELFF.

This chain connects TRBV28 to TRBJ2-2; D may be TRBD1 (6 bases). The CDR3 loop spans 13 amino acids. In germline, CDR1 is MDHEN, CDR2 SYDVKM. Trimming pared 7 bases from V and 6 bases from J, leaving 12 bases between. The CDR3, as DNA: TGTGCCAGCACCTTACAGGGCCCCGGGGAGCTGTTTTTT. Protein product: CASTLQGPGELFF.

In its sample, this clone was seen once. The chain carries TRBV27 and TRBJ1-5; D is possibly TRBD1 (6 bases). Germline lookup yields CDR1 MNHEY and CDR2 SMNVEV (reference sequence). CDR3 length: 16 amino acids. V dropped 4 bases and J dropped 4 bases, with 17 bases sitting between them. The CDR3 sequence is CASSSLSGTLNQPQHF. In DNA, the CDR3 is TGTGCCAGCAGTTCCTTGAGCGGGACACTTAATCAGCCCCAGCATTTT.

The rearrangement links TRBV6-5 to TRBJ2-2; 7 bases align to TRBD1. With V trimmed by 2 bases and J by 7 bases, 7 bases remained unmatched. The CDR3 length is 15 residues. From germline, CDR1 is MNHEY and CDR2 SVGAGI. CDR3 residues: CASSYDREVIGELFF. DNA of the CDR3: TGTGCCAGCAGTTACGACAGGGAAGTGATCGGGGAGCTGTTTTTT.

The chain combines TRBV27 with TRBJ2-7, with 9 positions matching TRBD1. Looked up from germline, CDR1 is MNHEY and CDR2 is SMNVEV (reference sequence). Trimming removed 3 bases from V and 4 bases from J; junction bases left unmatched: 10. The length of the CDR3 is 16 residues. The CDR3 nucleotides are TGTGCCAGCAGTTTGGACGGGACAGGGAGCACGTACGAGCAGTACTTC. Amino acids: CASSLDGTGSTYEQYF.

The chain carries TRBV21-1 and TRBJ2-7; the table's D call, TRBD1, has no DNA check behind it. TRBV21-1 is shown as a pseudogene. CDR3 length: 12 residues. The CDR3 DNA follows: TGTGCCAGCAGCGGCAGACACTACGAGCAGTACTTC. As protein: CASSGRHYEQYF.